The 23 T cell receptor beta chains below were found in one sample sequenced in a study of cytomegalovirus exposure and HLA in healthy donors. A multiplex PCR was run with 60 Vbeta primers and 13 Jbeta primers. Measured with immunoSEQ multiplex PCR; TCRdb has only the in-frame clones, and not every one. In the table there are some 92,000 clones, 70% to 85% of which are singletons. The sequenced sample consisted of PBMCs. The receptors were gathered from a man aged 25 to 40 in good health and CMV-seronegative.

The chain has TRBV6-5 and TRBJ1-1; 9 positions agree with TRBD1. The J segment lost 1 base and the V segment lost 2 bases, leaving 5 bases of the junction unmatched. Germline V gene sequence: CDR1 MNHEY, CDR2 SVGAGI. This CDR3 region has 16 residues. The CDR3 reads CASSYATGGRNTEAFF. DNA of the CDR3: TGTGCCAGCAGTTACGCGACAGGGGGTCGGAACACTGAAGCTTTCTTT.

The rearrangement joins TRBV28 to TRBJ1-2, with D possibly matching TRBD1 (5 bases). Germline V gene lookup returns CDR1 MDHEN and CDR2 SYDVKM. CDR3 length equals 15 residues. Trimming took off 2 bases at V and 3 bases at J, with 13 bases between the two ends. CDR3: CASSLRGLGYYGYTF. The CDR3 nucleotides are TGTGCCAGCAGTTTACGGGGGTTAGGCTACTATGGCTACACCTTC.

The chain carries TRBV4-1 and TRBJ2-1; the match to TRBD2 covers 7 bases. This CDR3 contains 16 residues. V was pared by 5 bases and J by 1 base, with 8 bases of the junction left unmatched. Germline CDR1 and CDR2: MGHRA and YSYEKL. The CDR3 is CASSFETGGSYNEQFF. DNA for the CDR3: TGCGCCAGCAGCTTTGAGACGGGGGGTTCCTACAATGAGCAGTTCTTC.

This clone was observed once. One end of the junction varies from germline; a read error may be responsible. The identical CDR3 is also encoded by other nucleotide sequences in the sample. This sequence joins TRBV28 and TRBJ2-7; 7 positions match TRBD1. This CDR3 comprises 17 residues. CDR1 is MDHEN, CDR2 SYDVKM, per germline. The CDR3 loop reads CASSFGKGRQGAYEQYF. The DNA of the CDR3 is TGCGCCAGCAGTTTTGGAAAGGGGAGACAGGGAGCCTACGAGCAGTACTTC.

The chain recombines TRBV30 with TRBJ2-2, with 9 bases identical to TRBD1. This CDR3 is 15 amino acids long. CDR1 is GTSNPN and CDR2 is SVGIG in the germline V gene (reference sequence). Unmatched junction bases numbered 5, after V lost 4 bases and J lost 2 bases. The CDR3 sequence: CAWTPGQGNTGELFF. In DNA form, the CDR3 reads TGTGCCTGGACGCCGGGACAGGGAAACACCGGGGAGCTGTTTTTT.

The chain is built from TRBV6-1 and TRBJ2-3; D call uncertain. The length of the CDR3 is 13 residues. Trimming shortened V by 1 base and J by 6 bases, and 8 bases separated the two germline ends. Looked up from germline, CDR1 is MNHNS and CDR2 is SASEGT. The CDR3 spells CASSEDQRDTQYF. In DNA, the CDR3 is TGTGCCAGCAGTGAAGATCAGAGGGATACGCAGTATTTT.

The J gene is TRBJ1-2, the V gene TRBV28; D not resolved. The CDR3 has 10 amino acids. CDR1 and CDR2 from the germline V gene are MDHEN and SYDVKM. Trimming removed 6 bases at V and 5 bases at J, with 4 bases between. CDR3 sequence: CASSRYGYTF. In DNA form, the CDR3 reads TGTGCCAGCAGCCGTTATGGCTACACCTTC.

The CDR3 loop is CATSAQGGTGASNYGYTF. As DNA, the CDR3 is TGTGCCACCAGCGCCCAGGGAGGGACAGGGGCGTCAAACTATGGCTACACCTTC. J is TRBJ1-2 and V is TRBV15; 10 bases agree with TRBD1. The J segment lost 2 bases and the V segment lost 5 bases, leaving 14 bases of the junction unmatched. The CDR3 is 18 residues long. Germline-derived CDR1 and CDR2 are LNHNV and YYDKDF (reference sequence).

The J gene is TRBJ2-3, the V gene TRBV18, with 15 bases fitting TRBD2. In germline, CDR1 is KGHSH, CDR2 LQKENI. This CDR3 comprises 19 residues. Trimming at V came to 3 bases and at J to 1 base, leaving 8 bases not matched to a gene. CDR3 protein: CASSPKPGLAGGGTDTQYF. The DNA of the CDR3 is TGTGCCAGCTCACCCAAGCCGGGACTAGCGGGGGGAGGCACAGATACGCAGTATTTT. The entire variable domain, with the rest obtained from reference TRBV18 and TRBJ2-3, is as follows: NAGVMQNPRHLVRRRGQEARLRCSPMKGHSHVYWYRQLPEEGLKFMVYLQKENIIDESGMPKERFSAEFPKEGPSILRIQQVVRGDSAAYFCASSPKPGLAGGGTDTQYFGPGTRLTVL.

This clone was counted between two and nine times. The chain recombines TRBV10-3 with TRBJ1-2, with TRBD1 matching 9 bases. J gave up 6 bases and V 6 bases, and 11 bases lay outside the gene matches. The CDR3 extends over 15 amino acids. Germline assignment: CDR1 ENHRY and CDR2 SYGVKD. CDR3 in amino acids: CAISSGQGRTNGYTF. CDR3 in DNA: TGTGCCATCAGCTCGGGACAGGGAAGAACCAATGGCTACACCTTC.

This chain joins TRBV25-1 and TRBJ2-1, with 11 bases that match TRBD2. Germline CDR1 and CDR2: MGHDK and SYGVNS. There are 17 residues in the CDR3. V shed 4 bases and J 3 bases; nucleotides not matched to a gene: 8. For the CDR3, the DNA is TGTGCCAGCAGTGGGCCGTCGGGACTAGCGGACTACAATGAGCAGTTCTTC. Its protein is CASSGPSGLADYNEQFF.

The chain combines TRBV5-6 with TRBJ2-5; the match to TRBD2 covers 10 bases. J gave up 5 bases and V 1 base, and 8 bases lay outside the gene matches. This CDR3 is 16 amino acids long. The germline V gene has CDR1 SGHDT and CDR2 YYEEEE. CDR3 amino acids: CASSLPPAGGRETQYF. In DNA form, the CDR3 reads TGTGCCAGCAGCTTGCCTCCAGCGGGGGGGCGTGAGACCCAGTACTTC.

This chain links TRBV19 with TRBJ1-1; 7 bases map to TRBD1. Germline CDR1 and CDR2: LNHDA and SQIVND (reference sequence). Trimming cost V 4 bases and J 0 bases; bases outside gene matches: 5. The CDR3 runs to 15 residues. The CDR3 nucleotides are TGTGCCAGTAGTACGTGGGACAGCTTGAACACTGAAGCTTTCTTT. Residues: CASSTWDSLNTEAFF.

In regard to this clone: The junction shows a germline mismatch at one end, possibly a read error. V gene TRBV7-7 combines with J gene TRBJ2-1; 7 bases map to TRBD1. The CDR3 consists of 13 residues. Germline CDR1 SSHAT, CDR2 FNYEAQ (reference sequence). The CDR3 sequence is CASSLATGAEQFF. The CDR3 nucleotides are TGTGCTAGCAGCTTAGCAACAGGGGCCGAGCAGTTCTTC. The whole variable domain, remainder taken from reference TRBV7-7 and TRBJ2-1, is GAGVSQSPRYKVTKRGQDVTLRCDPISSHATLYWYQQALGQGPEFLTYFNYEAQPDKSGLPSDRFSAERPEGSISTLTIQRTEQRDSAMYRCASSLATGAEQFFGPGTRLTVL.

The chain couples TRBV13 to TRBJ1-2, with 7 bases identical to TRBD1. There are 15 residues in the CDR3. J gave up 4 bases and V 5 bases, and 10 bases lay outside the gene matches. The germline V gene has CDR1 PRHDT and CDR2 FYEKMQ (reference sequence). The CDR3 loop is CASSPYRGGFYGYTF. Written as DNA, the CDR3 is TGTGCCAGCAGCCCCTATAGAGGGGGCTTCTATGGCTACACCTTC.

CDR3 nucleotides: TGTGCCAGTAGTACGGGACAGGGTCCAGATACGCAGTATTTT. Its translation is CASSTGQGPDTQYF. J is TRBJ2-3 and V is TRBV19; 9 bases agree with TRBD1. The V segment lost 4 bases and the J segment 4 bases; nucleotides outside the gene matches: 3. In germline, CDR1 is LNHDA, CDR2 SQIVND (reference sequence). The CDR3 runs 14 residues.

This clone was seen only a few times. The V gene is TRBV5-1, the J gene TRBJ1-6; the D gene is possibly TRBD1 (6 bases). The CDR3 totals 14 residues. Germline values: CDR1 SGHRS, CDR2 YFSETQ. The ends were cut back, 0 bases at V and 9 bases at J, with 10 bases in the middle. The CDR3 sequence is CASSLGQDSSPLHF. The CDR3 DNA follows: TGCGCCAGCAGCTTGGGACAGGATAGTTCACCCCTCCACTTT.

The chain links TRBV10-3 to TRBJ2-7; TRBD1 aligns across 9 bases. The CDR3 has 14 amino acids. The V gene end was trimmed by 6 bases and the J gene end by 2 bases; junction bases not matched to a gene: 5. CDR1 is ENHRY, CDR2 SYGVKD, per germline. The CDR3 here is CAISPGTGTYEQYF. The CDR3 region has the DNA TGTGCCATCAGCCCCGGGACAGGGACCTACGAGCAGTACTTC.

This chain uses TRBV5-5 with TRBJ1-1; maybe TRBD1 (5 bases). Germline V gives CDR1 SGHKS, CDR2 YYEKEE (reference sequence). This CDR3 contains 14 residues. V lost 2 bases to trimming and J lost 3 bases, with 11 bases between them. The DNA for the CDR3 is TGTGCCAGCAGCTTTAGGAGGGACGACACTGAAGCTTTCTTT. Translating it yields CASSFRRDDTEAFF.

V is TRBV29-1 and J is TRBJ1-4, with D possibly being TRBD1 (5 bases). Deletions cut 7 bases from V and 6 bases from J, with 15 bases between. The CDR3 loop spans 13 amino acids. Germline V gene lookup returns CDR1 SQVTM and CDR2 ANQGSEA. The CDR3 region has the DNA TGCAGCGCTTCAGGGCCGGGGGATGAAAAACTGTTTTTT. Translation gives CSASGPGDEKLFF.

V and J are TRBV9 and TRBJ2-3; 13 bases line up with TRBD2. J was trimmed by 2 bases and V by 0 bases; bases with no gene match: 6. Germline-derived CDR1 and CDR2 are SGDLS and YYNGEE. CDR3 length: 18 residues. The CDR3 DNA reads TGTGCCAGCAGCGTAGGAACTAGCGGGGGGGCCTACACAGATACGCAGTATTTT. It yields the protein CASSVGTSGGAYTDTQYF.

This clone came up once. The chain has TRBV29-1 and TRBJ1-1, with TRBD1 matching 10 bases. Per germline, CDR1 SQVTM and CDR2 ANQGSEA. The CDR3 consists of 11 residues. J was trimmed by 8 bases and V by 7 bases; bases with no gene match: 4. CDR3: CSARTGGEAFF. In nucleotides, the CDR3 is TGCAGCGCTCGGACAGGGGGAGAAGCTTTCTTT.

This clone was counted a few times. The V gene is TRBV5-8, the J gene TRBJ2-7; D uncertain. Trimming took off 0 bases at V and 4 bases at J, with 8 bases between the two ends. The CDR3 is 13 amino acids. Germline CDR1 reads SGHTS; CDR2 reads YDEGEE. The CDR3 here is CASSLAQRYEQYF. The DNA for the CDR3 is TGTGCCAGCAGCTTGGCTCAGCGATACGAGCAGTACTTC.